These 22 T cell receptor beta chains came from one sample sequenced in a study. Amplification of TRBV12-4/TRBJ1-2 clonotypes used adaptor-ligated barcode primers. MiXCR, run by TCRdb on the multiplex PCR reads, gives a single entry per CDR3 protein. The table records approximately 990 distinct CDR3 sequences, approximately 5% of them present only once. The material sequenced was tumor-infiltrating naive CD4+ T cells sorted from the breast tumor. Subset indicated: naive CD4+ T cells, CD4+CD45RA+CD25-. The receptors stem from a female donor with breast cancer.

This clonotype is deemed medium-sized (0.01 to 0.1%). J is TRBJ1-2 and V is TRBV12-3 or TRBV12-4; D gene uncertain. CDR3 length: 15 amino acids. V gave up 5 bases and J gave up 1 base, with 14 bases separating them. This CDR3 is CASSGLEGLNYGYTF. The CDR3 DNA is TGTGCCAGCAGTGGATTGGAGGGCCTTAACTATGGCTACACCTTC.

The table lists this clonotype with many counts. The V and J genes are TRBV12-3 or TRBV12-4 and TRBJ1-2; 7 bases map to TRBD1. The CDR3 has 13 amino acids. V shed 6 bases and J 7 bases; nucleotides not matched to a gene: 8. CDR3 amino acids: CASSMTGHGGYTF. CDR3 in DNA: TGTGCCAGCAGCATGACAGGGCACGGTGGCTACACCTTC.

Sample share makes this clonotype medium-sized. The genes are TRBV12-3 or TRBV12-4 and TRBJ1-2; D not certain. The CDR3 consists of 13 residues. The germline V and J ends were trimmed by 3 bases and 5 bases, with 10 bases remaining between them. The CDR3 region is CASSFLLAYGYTF. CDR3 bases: TGTGCCAGCAGTTTTCTTTTGGCGTATGGCTACACCTTC.

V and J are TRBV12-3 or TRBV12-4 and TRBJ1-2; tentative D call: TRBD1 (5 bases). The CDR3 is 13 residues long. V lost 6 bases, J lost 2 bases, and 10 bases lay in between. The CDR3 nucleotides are TGTGCCAGCAGGCCCAGGGCGAACTATGGCTACACCTTC. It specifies CASRPRANYGYTF.

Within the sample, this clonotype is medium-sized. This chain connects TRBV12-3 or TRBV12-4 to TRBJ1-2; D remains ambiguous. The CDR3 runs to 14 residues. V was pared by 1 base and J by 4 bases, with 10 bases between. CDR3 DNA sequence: TGTGCCAGCAGTTTAGACGGGATCGGCTATGGCTACACCTTC. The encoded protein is CASSLDGIGYGYTF.

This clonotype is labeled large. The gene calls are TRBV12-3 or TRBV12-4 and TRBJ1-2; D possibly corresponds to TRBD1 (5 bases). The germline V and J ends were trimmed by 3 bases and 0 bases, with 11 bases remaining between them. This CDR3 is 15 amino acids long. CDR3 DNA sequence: TGTGCCAGCAGTTTCGGACATACTACTAACTATGGCTACACCTTC. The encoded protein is CASSFGHTTNYGYTF.

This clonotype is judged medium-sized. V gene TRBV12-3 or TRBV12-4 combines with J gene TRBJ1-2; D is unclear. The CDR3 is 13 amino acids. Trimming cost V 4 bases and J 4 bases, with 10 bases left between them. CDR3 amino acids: CASSSTALYGYTF. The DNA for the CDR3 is TGTGCCAGCAGTTCGACCGCTCTCTATGGCTACACCTTC.

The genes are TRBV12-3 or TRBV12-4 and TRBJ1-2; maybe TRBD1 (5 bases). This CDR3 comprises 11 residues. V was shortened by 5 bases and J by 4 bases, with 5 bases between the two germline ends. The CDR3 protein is CASSGTYGYTF. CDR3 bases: TGTGCCAGCAGTGGGACCTATGGCTACACCTTC.

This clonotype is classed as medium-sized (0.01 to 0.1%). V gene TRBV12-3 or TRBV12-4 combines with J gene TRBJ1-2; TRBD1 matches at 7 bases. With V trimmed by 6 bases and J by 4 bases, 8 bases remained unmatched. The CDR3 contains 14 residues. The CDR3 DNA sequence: TGTGCCAGCAGCCCGACAGGGAGCGGCTATGGCTACACCTTC. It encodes CASSPTGSGYGYTF.

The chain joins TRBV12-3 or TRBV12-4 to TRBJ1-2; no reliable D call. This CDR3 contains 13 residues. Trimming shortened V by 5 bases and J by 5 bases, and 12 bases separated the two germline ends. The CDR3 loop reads CASSRSRRYGYTF. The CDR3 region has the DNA TGTGCCAGCAGTCGGAGCAGGAGGTATGGCTACACCTTC.

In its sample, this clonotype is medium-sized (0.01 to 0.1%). The CDR3 region is CASTQTRGQGVNYGYTF. CDR3 bases: TGTGCCAGCACCCAGACGCGGGGACAGGGAGTTAACTATGGCTACACCTTC. The rearrangement joins TRBV12-3 or TRBV12-4 to TRBJ1-2, with 9 nucleotides matching TRBD1. The CDR3 is made up of 17 amino acids. The ends lost 7 bases at V and 1 base at J; junction bases unmatched: 13.

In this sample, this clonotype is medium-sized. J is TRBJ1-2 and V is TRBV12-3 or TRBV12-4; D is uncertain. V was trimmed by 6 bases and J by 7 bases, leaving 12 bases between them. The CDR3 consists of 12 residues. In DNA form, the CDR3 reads TGTGCCAGCAGCCCCTCCATTGGTGGCTACACCTTC. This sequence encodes CASSPSIGGYTF.

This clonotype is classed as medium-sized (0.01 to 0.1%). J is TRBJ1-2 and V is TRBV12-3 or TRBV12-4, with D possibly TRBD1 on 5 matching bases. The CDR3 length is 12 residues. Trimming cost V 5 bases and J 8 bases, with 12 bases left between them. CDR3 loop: CASSQTVWGYTF. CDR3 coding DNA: TGTGCCAGCAGTCAGACAGTCTGGGGCTACACCTTC.

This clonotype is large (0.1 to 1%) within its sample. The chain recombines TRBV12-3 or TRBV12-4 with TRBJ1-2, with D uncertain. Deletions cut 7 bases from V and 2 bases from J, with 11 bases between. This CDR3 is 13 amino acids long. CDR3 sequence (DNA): TGTGCCAGCACGGAAGGTCCCAACTATGGCTACACCTTC. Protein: CASTEGPNYGYTF.

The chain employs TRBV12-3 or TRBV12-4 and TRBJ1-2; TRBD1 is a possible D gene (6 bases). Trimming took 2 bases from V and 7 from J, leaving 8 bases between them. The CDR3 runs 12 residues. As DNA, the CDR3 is TGTGCCAGCAGTTTATTCAGGGGTGGCTACACCTTC. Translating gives CASSLFRGGYTF.

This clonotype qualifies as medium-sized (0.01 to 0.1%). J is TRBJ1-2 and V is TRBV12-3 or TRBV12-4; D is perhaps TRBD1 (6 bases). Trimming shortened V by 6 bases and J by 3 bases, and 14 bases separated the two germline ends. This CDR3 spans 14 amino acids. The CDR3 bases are TGTGCCAGCAGCCAGACAGGAGTCGACTATGGCTACACCTTC. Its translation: CASSQTGVDYGYTF.

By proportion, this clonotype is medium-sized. CDR3 bases: TGTGCCAGCAGTTTAGATGGGGAGGGTGGCTACACCTTC. Its translation is CASSLDGEGGYTF. The chain is built from TRBV12-3 or TRBV12-4 and TRBJ1-2; D is undetermined. The CDR3 length is 13 residues. The ends were cut back, 1 base at V and 7 bases at J, with 10 bases in the middle.

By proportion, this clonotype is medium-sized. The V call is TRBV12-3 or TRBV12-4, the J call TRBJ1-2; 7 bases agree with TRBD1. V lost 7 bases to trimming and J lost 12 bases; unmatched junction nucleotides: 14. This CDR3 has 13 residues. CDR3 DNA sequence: TGTGCCAGCACCTACGTGGACAGGCCAGACCACACCTTC. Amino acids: CASTYVDRPDHTF.

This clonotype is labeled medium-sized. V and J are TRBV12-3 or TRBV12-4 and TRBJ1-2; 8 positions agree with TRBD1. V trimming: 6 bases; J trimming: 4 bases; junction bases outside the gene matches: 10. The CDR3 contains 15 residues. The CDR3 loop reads CASSPGGQGAYGYTF. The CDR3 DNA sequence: TGTGCCAGCAGCCCCGGCGGACAGGGCGCCTATGGCTACACCTTC.

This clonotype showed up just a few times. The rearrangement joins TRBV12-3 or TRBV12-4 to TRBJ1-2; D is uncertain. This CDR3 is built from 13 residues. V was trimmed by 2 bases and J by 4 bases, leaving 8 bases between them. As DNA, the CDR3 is TGTGCCAGCAGTTTACCGGCGACCTATGGCTACACCTTC. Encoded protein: CASSLPATYGYTF.

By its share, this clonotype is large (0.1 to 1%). CDR3 DNA sequence: TGTGCCAGCACCACCTCCGGGACGCTGGGAGGCTACACCTTC. Protein sequence: CASTTSGTLGGYTF. The chain is built from TRBV12-3 or TRBV12-4 and TRBJ1-2; perhaps TRBD1 as D (5 bases). V shed 7 bases and J shed 8 bases, with 20 bases lying between them. The CDR3 consists of 14 residues.

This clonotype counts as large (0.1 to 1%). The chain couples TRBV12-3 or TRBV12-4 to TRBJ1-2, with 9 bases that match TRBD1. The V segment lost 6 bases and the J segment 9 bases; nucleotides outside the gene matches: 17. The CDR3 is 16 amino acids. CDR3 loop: CASSRRTGAARSSYTF. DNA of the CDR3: TGTGCCAGCAGCCGCCGGACAGGGGCGGCCAGATCGAGCTACACCTTC.